This T cell receptor (beta chain) was identified in a study of blood T cells in healthy people across ages. Primers used in a second PCR of roughly 6 to 12 cycles were a sample-barcoded 5' primer and a J-beta primer mix. Each cDNA molecule was tagged by a template-switch adaptor with 12 random nucleotides. Using its own MiXCR run on the 5' RACE reads, TCRdb lists one record per CDR3 protein. Of roughly 1,700,000 distinct CDR3 sequences in the sample, roughly 27% are singletons; the top ten hold roughly 8%. Including both end residues, the CDR3 is 18 amino acids long. Germline V gives CDR1 SQVTM, CDR2 ANQGSEA. To note about this clonotype: Its antigen is as yet unknown. The DNA is omitted, as the CDR3 cannot be located on it reliably, and the CDR3 follows TCRdb's listing.

The study's findings and limits: PBMCs went unsorted, and a conclusive naive versus antigen-experienced comparison was therefore prevented.

The sample comprised blood. The rearrangement links TRBV29-1 to TRBJ1-2. This sequence originates from a woman in her twenties or thirties in good health. This CDR3 reads CSVEVGGGGTEAFFGYTF.